This is a list of T cell receptor beta chains from one sample in a study of beta chain features in type 1 diabetes. Libraries were prepared by immunoSEQ multiplex PCR; TCRdb keeps only in-frame clonotypes and omits some of them. Found here are 300,000 to 400,000 clones, approximately 8% of them singletons; the top ten hold more than 0.4%. What was sequenced was central memory CD4+ T cells from blood. The receptors here all came from a woman under 30 in good health. CDR3s leave out the opening cysteine and the closing phenylalanine or tryptophan.

TRBJ2-1 TRBV4-1 ASSQGSSSYNEQF
TRBJ2-7 TRBV9 ASSLDPYEQY
TRBJ2-5 TRBV6-1 ASSPTATKETQY
TRBJ2-1 TRBV7-2 ASSLVEASGIRNEQF
TRBJ2-2 TRBV11-2 ASSGNGRARTGELF
TRBJ2-5 TRBV13 ASSRLGVTSGDTETQY
TRBJ2-1 TRBV5-1 ASSLDTNEQF
TRBJ2-3 TRBV4-2 ASSLNPGTSGSQADTQY
TRBJ2-7 TRBV20-1 SARAGDEQY
TRBJ2-2 TRBV19 ASSKGLAGGELF